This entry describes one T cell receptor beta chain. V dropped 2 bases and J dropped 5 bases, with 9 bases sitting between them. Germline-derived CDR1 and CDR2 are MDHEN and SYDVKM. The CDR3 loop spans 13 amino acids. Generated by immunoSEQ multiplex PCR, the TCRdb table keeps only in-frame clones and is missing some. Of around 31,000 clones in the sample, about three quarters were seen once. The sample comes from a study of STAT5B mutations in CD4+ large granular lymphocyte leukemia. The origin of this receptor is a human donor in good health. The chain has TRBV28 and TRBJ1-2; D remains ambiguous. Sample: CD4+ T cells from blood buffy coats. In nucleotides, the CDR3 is TGTGCCAGCAGTTTAGATGGGGTGTATGGCTACACCTTC. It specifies CASSLDGVYGYTF.